A single sample is the source of the 15 T cell receptor beta chains below, sequenced in a study of blood T cell repertoires in COVID-19. The data were produced by immunoSEQ multiplex PCR, yet TCRdb's version contains in-frame clones alone and is incomplete. The table has about 210,000 clones, roughly nine tenths seen once. Sequencing used peripheral blood. All receptors derive from a man aged 35-49 years with acute or convalescent COVID-19.

Written as DNA, the CDR3 is TGTGCCAGCAGTTTTTACGGGGATACCGGGGAGCTGTTTTTT. Amino acids: CASSFYGDTGELFF. This chain links TRBV27 with TRBJ2-2; a possible D gene is TRBD2 (5 bases). Looked up from germline, CDR1 is MNHEY and CDR2 is SMNVEV (reference sequence). This CDR3 has 14 amino acids. Trimming shortened V by 3 bases and J by 5 bases, and 10 bases separated the two germline ends.

This sequence joins TRBV19 and TRBJ2-1, with 10 bases matching TRBD2. The J segment lost 8 bases and the V segment lost 6 bases, leaving 13 bases of the junction unmatched. The CDR3 runs to 16 residues. Germline CDR1 reads LNHDA; CDR2 reads SQIVND (reference sequence). CDR3 in amino acids: CASRQNGLAAWDEQFF. Here the CDR3 DNA reads TGTGCCAGTAGACAAAATGGACTAGCGGCTTGGGATGAGCAGTTCTTC. The full variable domain, with the rest looked up from reference TRBV19 and TRBJ2-1, is DGGITQSPKYLFRKEGQNVTLSCEQNLNHDAMYWYRQDPGQGLRLIYYSQIVNDFQKGDIAEGYSVSREKKESFPLTVTSAQKNPTAFYLCASRQNGLAAWDEQFFGPGTRLTVL.

This sequence joins TRBV5-4 and TRBJ2-3, with D possibly matching TRBD1 (5 bases). The germline gives CDR1 SGHNT, CDR2 YYREEE (reference sequence). The CDR3 spans 17 residues. Trimming took off 0 bases at V and 4 bases at J, with 18 bases between the two ends. In nucleotides, the CDR3 is TGTGCCAGCAGCTTGGATTTTGCCGACATGGGGCCAGATACGCAGTATTTT. Its translation is CASSLDFADMGPDTQYF.

V is TRBV6-5 and J is TRBJ1-4; maybe TRBD1 (5 bases). Germline values: CDR1 MNHEY, CDR2 SVGAGI. V lost 8 bases and J lost 3, with 10 bases in between. The CDR3 is 13 residues long. The CDR3 protein is CASGGAANEKLFF. The CDR3 DNA sequence: TGTGCCAGCGGAGGGGCGGCTAATGAAAAACTGTTTTTT.

The chain is built from TRBV5-5 and TRBJ2-7; no reliable D call. Deletions cut 1 base from V and 3 bases from J, with 5 bases between. CDR3 length equals 12 residues. Germline V gene sequence: CDR1 SGHKS, CDR2 YYEKEE (reference sequence). CDR3 residues: CASSLFSYEQYF. As DNA, the CDR3 is TGTGCCAGCAGCTTGTTCAGCTACGAGCAGTACTTC.

This chain joins TRBV11-2 and TRBJ2-7, with D possibly TRBD1 on 6 matching bases. V lost 1 base to trimming and J lost 0 bases, with 13 bases between them. The CDR3 has 16 amino acids. CDR1 SGHAT and CDR2 FQNNGV come from the germline V gene. In DNA form, the CDR3 reads TGTGCCAGCAGCTTAGTGGGCCAGGGGCGCTCCTACGAGCAGTACTTC. This sequence encodes CASSLVGQGRSYEQYF. Using reference TRBV11-2 and TRBJ2-7 for the parts outside the CDR3, the full variable domain is EAGVAQSPRYKIIEKRQSVAFWCNPISGHATLYWYQQILGQGPKLLIQFQNNGVVDDSQLPKDRFSAERLKGVDSTLKIQPAKLEDSAVYLCASSLVGQGRSYEQYFGPGTRLTVT.

The gene calls are TRBV7-9 and TRBJ1-1; D not certain. Trimming cost V 5 bases and J 6 bases, with 13 bases left between them. This CDR3 has 13 residues. Per the germline V gene, CDR1 is SEHNR and CDR2 is FQNEAQ (reference sequence). Written as DNA, the CDR3 is TGTGCCAGCAGCCCGTGGGAGGAGTCTGAAGCTTTCTTT. Residues: CASSPWEESEAFF. The variable domain in full, with the rest retrieved from reference TRBV7-9 and TRBJ1-1, is DTGVSQNPRHKITKRGQNVTFRCDPISEHNRLYWYRQTLGQGPEFLTYFQNEAQLEKSRLLSDRFSAERPKGSFSTLEIQRTEQGDSAMYLCASSPWEESEAFFGQGTRLTVV.

The count of this clone is one. This chain links TRBV5-4 with TRBJ2-1; 8 positions agree with TRBD1. The V gene's germline CDR1 is SGHNT and CDR2 YYREEE (reference sequence). J gave up 5 bases and V 4 bases, and 5 bases lay outside the gene matches. CDR3 length equals 14 residues. The CDR3 DNA follows: TGTGCCAGCAGCCCGACAGGGGTAAACAATGAGCAGTTCTTC. Translation gives CASSPTGVNNEQFF.

The chain uses TRBV6-5 and TRBJ2-7; D is perhaps TRBD1 (6 bases). Germline-derived CDR1 and CDR2 are MNHEY and SVGAGI. The CDR3 totals 15 residues. V was trimmed by 2 bases and J by 2 bases, leaving 13 bases between them. CDR3 nucleotides: TGTGCCAGCAGTTACACAGACAGGCCGACCTACGAGCAGTACTTC. Its translation is CASSYTDRPTYEQYF.

The CDR3: CASSVAGLAAPYEQYF. The CDR3 DNA is TGTGCCAGCAGCGTAGCTGGACTAGCGGCCCCCTACGAGCAGTACTTC. The chain is built from TRBV9 and TRBJ2-7, with 10 bases lining up with TRBD2. The germline V gene has CDR1 SGDLS and CDR2 YYNGEE. This CDR3 comprises 16 residues. V gave up 0 bases and J gave up 2 bases; unmatched junction bases: 5. The entire variable domain, with the rest obtained from reference TRBV9 and TRBJ2-7, is as follows: DSGVTQTPKHLITATGQRVTLRCSPRSGDLSVYWYQQSLDQGLQFLIQYYNGEERAKGNILERFSAQQFPDLHSELNLSSLELGDSALYFCASSVAGLAAPYEQYFGPGTRLTVT.

The genes are TRBV27 and TRBJ1-6; 8 bases are a match to TRBD1. Germline V gene data show CDR1 as MNHEY and CDR2 as SMNVEV (reference sequence). CDR3 length: 16 residues. Trimming cost V 7 bases and J 9 bases; bases outside gene matches: 14. The CDR3, as DNA: TGTGCCAGCACCGACCGACAGGGGAGTACCCTTTCACCCCTCCACTTT. This translates into CASTDRQGSTLSPLHF.

This clone was counted once. The V gene is TRBV20-1, the J gene TRBJ2-1; maybe TRBD2 (5 bases). Germline loops: CDR1 DFQATT, CDR2 SNEGSKA (reference sequence). This CDR3 has 12 residues. Deletions cut 3 bases from V and 5 bases from J, with 8 bases between. CDR3 bases: TGCAGTGCTAGTAGGCGGGACAATGAGCAGTTCTTC. Translated: CSASRRDNEQFF.

In DNA form, the CDR3 reads TGTGCCACCAGTGATAGAACAGGTCCCAATCAGCCCCAGCATTTT. Protein sequence: CATSDRTGPNQPQHF. The rearrangement uses TRBV24-1 and TRBJ1-5; possible D gene TRBD1, 5 bases. Germline V lookup: CDR1 KGHDR, CDR2 SFDVKD. The CDR3 is 15 amino acids. V gave up 3 bases and J gave up 3 bases, with 11 bases separating them.

A note on this clone: Distinct nucleotide sequences in the sample also encode this CDR3. The chain recombines TRBV5-1 with TRBJ2-7; TRBD2 aligns across 11 bases. After removal of 1 base from V and 5 bases from J, the junction contained 8 bases not matched to a gene. Germline V gene sequence: CDR1 SGHRS, CDR2 YFSETQ. The CDR3 runs 16 residues. The chain's CDR3 is CASSLFSQTSGNEQYF. CDR3 bases: TGCGCCAGCAGCTTGTTTAGTCAGACTAGCGGGAACGAGCAGTACTTC.

J is TRBJ1-1 and V is TRBV5-1; no definite D call. Germline V CDR1 and CDR2: SGHRS, YFSETQ. Trimming took off 8 bases at V and 5 bases at J, with 7 bases between the two ends. The CDR3 spans 10 residues. CDR3 DNA: TGCGCCAGTGCCGGTACTGAAGCTTTCTTT. It specifies CASAGTEAFF.